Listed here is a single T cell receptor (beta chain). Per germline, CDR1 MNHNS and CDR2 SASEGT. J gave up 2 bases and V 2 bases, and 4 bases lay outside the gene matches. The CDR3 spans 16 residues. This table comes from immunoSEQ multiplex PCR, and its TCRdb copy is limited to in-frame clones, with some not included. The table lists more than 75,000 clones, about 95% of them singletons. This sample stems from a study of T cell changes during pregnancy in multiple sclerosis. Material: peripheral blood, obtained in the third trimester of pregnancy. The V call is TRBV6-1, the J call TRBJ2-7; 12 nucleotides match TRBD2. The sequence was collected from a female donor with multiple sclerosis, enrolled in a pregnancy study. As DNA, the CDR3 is TGTGCCAGCAGTGAACCGTCTAGCGGGGGGGCCTACGAGCAGTACTTC. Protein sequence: CASSEPSSGGAYEQYF.